Following are 3 T cell receptor beta chains from one sample sequenced in a study of blood T cell repertoires in COVID-19. The assay was immunoSEQ multiplex PCR, and TCRdb's table has in-frame clones only and misses some. Found here are 130,000 to 150,000 clones, 85% of them singletons; the top ten hold approximately 2.7%. Input material: peripheral blood. Receptors originate from a woman in her thirties or forties with active or convalescent COVID-19.

The chain uses TRBV24-1 and TRBJ1-4; D not certain. Deletions cut 4 bases from V and 14 bases from J, with 10 bases between. CDR1 is KGHDR and CDR2 is SFDVKD in the germline V gene. The CDR3 totals 11 residues. The CDR3 protein is CATSEGGKLFF. The CDR3 DNA sequence: TGTGCCACCAGTGAGGGCGGGAAGCTGTTTTTT.

This chain's CDR3 is CASSSPGGLSGANVLTF. In nucleotides, the CDR3 is TGTGCCAGCAGTTCACCAGGGGGCCTCTCTGGGGCCAACGTCCTGACTTTC. V usage is TRBV27 and J usage is TRBJ2-6; 8 bases fit TRBD1. CDR1 MNHEY and CDR2 SMNVEV come from the germline V gene (reference sequence). CDR3 length equals 17 residues. V dropped 4 bases and J dropped 0; count of bases not matched to a gene: 5.

V is TRBV10-1 and J is TRBJ2-3, with 9 nucleotides matching TRBD2. Germline lookup yields CDR1 WNHNN and CDR2 SYGVQD (reference sequence). The length of the CDR3 is 15 residues. J was trimmed by 1 base and V by 5 bases; bases with no gene match: 4. The CDR3 nucleotides are TGCGCCAGCAGTTCTAGCGGGGTACGCACAGATACGCAGTATTTT. It specifies CASSSSGVRTDTQYF.